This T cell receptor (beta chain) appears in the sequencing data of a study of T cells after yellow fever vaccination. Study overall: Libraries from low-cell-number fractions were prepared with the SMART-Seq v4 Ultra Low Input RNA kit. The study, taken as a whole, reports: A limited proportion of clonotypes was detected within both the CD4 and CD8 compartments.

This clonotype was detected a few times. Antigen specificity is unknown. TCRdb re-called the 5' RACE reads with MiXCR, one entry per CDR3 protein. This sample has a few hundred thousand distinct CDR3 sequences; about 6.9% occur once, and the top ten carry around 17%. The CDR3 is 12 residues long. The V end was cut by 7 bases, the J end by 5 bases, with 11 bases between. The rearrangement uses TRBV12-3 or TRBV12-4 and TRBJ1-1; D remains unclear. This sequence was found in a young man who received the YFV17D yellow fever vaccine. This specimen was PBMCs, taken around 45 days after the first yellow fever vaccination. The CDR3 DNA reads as TGTGCCAGCACCGAGGAGGGAACTGAAGCTTTCTTT. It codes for CASTEEGTEAFF.